This T cell receptor (beta chain) was identified in a study of blood T cell repertoires in COVID-19. Study details: Samples taken during acute and convalescent COVID-19 were collected in the United States, Italy and Spain. Sources were T cells, B-cell-depleted T cells, or PBMCs; the material itself was cDNA or gDNA.

Original processing methods: Nucleated cell counts were estimated from reference gene primer amplification. The table came from immunoSEQ multiplex PCR; TCRdb's copy has only in-frame clones and leaves some out. V and J calls and clone size follow that table, whereas D and trimming were derived from the DNA. The sample has about 290,000 clones, around four fifths seen once. This clone has a handful of counts. The V gene's germline CDR1 is MNHEY and CDR2 SVGEGT. Between the trimmed V and J ends, which lost 2 bases and 4 bases, there was a span of 11 bases. The CDR3 sequence is 14 residues long. Sequenced material: peripheral blood. The V and J genes are TRBV6-2 or TRBV6-3 and TRBJ1-2; D perhaps matches TRBD1 (6 bases). The source is a woman aged 45 to 65 with active or convalescent COVID-19. As DNA, the CDR3 is TGTGCCAGCAGTTACGGGGGGGCCGGCTATGGCTACACCTTC. It specifies CASSYGGAGYGYTF.